The clone carrying this T cell receptor beta chain was found once. Germline CDR1 and CDR2: SEHNR and FQNEAQ (reference sequence). Between the trimmed V and J ends, which lost 1 base and 6 bases, there was a span of 6 bases. The CDR3 covers 12 residues. This specimen comes from a study of blood T cell repertoires in COVID-19. Study context: COVID-19 samples collected from the United States, Italy and Spain covered acute and convalescent phases.

Seattle-derived patients entered the study during active infection and were followed longitudinally. Per the study methods: Estimation of nucleated cell counts relied on the amplification of reference gene primers. Sequenced by immunoSEQ multiplex PCR; TCRdb stores in-frame clones only, minus some. V and J calls and clone size follow that table, whereas D and trimming were derived from the DNA. Of approximately 300,000 clones listed, approximately 90% are singletons. The clonotype was recovered from a woman between 45 and 65 years old with COVID-19, enrolled during active disease. The genes are TRBV7-9 and TRBJ1-1, with D possibly matching TRBD1 (6 bases). The sequenced material came from peripheral blood. The CDR3 sequence: CASSLDRAEAFF. CDR3 in DNA: TGTGCCAGCAGCTTAGACAGGGCTGAAGCTTTCTTT.